The entry that follows covers one T cell receptor beta chain sequence. This record belongs to a study of blood T cell repertoires in COVID-19. Across the study: COVID-19 samples from acute and convalescent phases originated in the United States, Italy and Spain. Sources were T cells, B-cell-depleted T cells, or PBMCs; the material itself was cDNA or gDNA.

In the authors' methods: From reference gene primer amplification, estimates of nucleated cell counts were derived. This table comes from immunoSEQ multiplex PCR, and its TCRdb copy is limited to in-frame clones, with some not included. Clone size and the V and J calls come from that table; the DNA yielded D and trimming. The sample contains roughly 120,000 clones, about 80% of which appear only once. The specimen was peripheral blood. This receptor was taken from a man in his 70s with acute or convalescent COVID-19.

The CDR3 protein is CASTGTGLIETQYF. The CDR3 DNA reads TGTGCCAGCACCGGGACAGGGTTAATTGAGACCCAGTACTTC. The V gene is TRBV28, the J gene TRBJ2-5; 9 bases line up with TRBD1. This CDR3 region has 14 residues. Germline CDR1 is MDHEN and CDR2 is SYDVKM. The ends lost 7 bases at V and 5 bases at J; junction bases unmatched: 8.